These 12 T cell receptor beta chains were sequenced from one sample in a study of CD8 T cells in Susac syndrome. With random hexamers, about 0.5 to 1 ug RNA was reverse transcribed. MiXCR, applied by TCRdb to the immunoSEQ multiplex PCR reads, yields one record per CDR3 protein. The table shows some 150,000 distinct CDR3 sequences, with roughly 95% occurring only once. Sequencing used CD8+ T cells from PBMCs. Every receptor here comes from a human donor with multiple sclerosis.

The rearrangement links TRBV15 to TRBJ1-5; a possible D gene is TRBD1 (6 bases). The germline V and J ends were trimmed by 4 bases and 3 bases, with 13 bases remaining between them. The CDR3 has 15 amino acids. The germline CDR1 and CDR2 sequences are LNHNV and YYDKDF (reference sequence). CDR3 nucleotides: TGTGCCACCAGCACCCACAGGGCCCCCAATCAGCCCCAGCATTTT. Translation: CATSTHRAPNQPQHF. The full variable domain, its missing parts supplied by reference TRBV15 and TRBJ1-5, is DAMVIQNPRYQVTQFGKPVTLSCSQTLNHNVMYWYQQKSSQAPKLLFHYYDKDFNNEADTPDNFQSRRPNTSFCFLDIRSPGLGDTAMYLCATSTHRAPNQPQHFGDGTRLSIL.

The chain recombines TRBV7-6 with TRBJ2-5, with D perhaps TRBD2 (6 bases). CDR1 and CDR2 from the germline V gene are SGHVS and FNYEAQ. The CDR3 is 14 residues long. V lost 3 bases to trimming and J lost 5 bases, with 13 bases between them. CDR3 region: CASSFTPSEETQYF. The CDR3 DNA is TGTGCCAGCAGCTTTACCCCTAGCGAGGAGACCCAGTACTTC.

This clonotype occurred once. V and J are TRBV6-5 and TRBJ1-1, with D possibly being TRBD1 (5 bases). Germline V gene data show CDR1 as MNHEY and CDR2 as SVGAGI. V was cut by 2 bases and J by 1 base, with 14 bases left in between. This CDR3 region has 16 residues. CDR3 nucleotide sequence: TGTGCCAGCAGTTACGGGACGATTACGGGGAACACTGAAGCTTTCTTT. Encoded protein: CASSYGTITGNTEAFF.

The genes are TRBV5-1 and TRBJ2-5; D gene unclear. The germline CDR1 and CDR2 sequences are SGHRS and YFSETQ. The CDR3 has 12 residues. Trimming took off 3 bases at V and 4 bases at J, with 7 bases between the two ends. The CDR3 loop reads CASSWSRETQYF. The CDR3 coding sequence is TGCGCCAGCAGCTGGTCCCGAGAGACCCAGTACTTC.

Only one count was recorded for this clonotype. J is TRBJ2-7 and V is TRBV29-1; a possible D gene is TRBD1 (5 bases). This CDR3 contains 15 residues. Per germline, CDR1 SQVTM and CDR2 ANQGSEA. V shed 4 bases and J shed 5 bases, with 21 bases lying between them. The CDR3 DNA follows: TGCAGCGTTGGGGGCGGCGGCAGGGTATTCAACGAGCAGTACTTC. Translation: CSVGGGGRVFNEQYF.

The chain uses TRBV4-1 and TRBJ2-7; D remains ambiguous. This CDR3 spans 14 amino acids. Germline V lookup: CDR1 MGHRA, CDR2 YSYEKL. V was cut by 0 bases and J by 1 base, with 7 bases left in between. The CDR3 sequence is CASSQDQGSYEQYF. DNA for the CDR3: TGCGCCAGCAGCCAAGATCAAGGATCCTACGAGCAGTACTTC.

A single count supports this clonotype. The V gene is TRBV4-1, the J gene TRBJ1-2; D unclear. The CDR3 is 14 amino acids. The V gene lost 0 bases and the J gene lost 5 bases, with 10 bases spanning the gap. CDR1 is MGHRA, CDR2 YSYEKL, per germline. DNA for the CDR3: TGCGCCAGCAGCCAAGACAGGTTGAAGTATGGCTACACCTTC. Translated, it gives CASSQDRLKYGYTF.

This rearrangement joins TRBV7-8 to TRBJ2-1; 10 nucleotides match TRBD2. The CDR3 spans 18 residues. Trimming removed 2 bases from V and 6 bases from J; junction bases left unmatched: 13. The germline CDR1 and CDR2 sequences are SGHVS and FQNEAQ. CDR3 amino acids: CASSLSPSGGAEGNEQFF. The CDR3 DNA reads TGTGCCAGCAGCTTATCGCCCAGCGGGGGGGCCGAGGGCAATGAGCAGTTCTTC.

V usage is TRBV20-1 and J usage is TRBJ2-1, with TRBD2 identical over 12 bases. V was pared by 0 bases and J by 2 bases, with 2 bases of the junction left unmatched. The CDR3 length is 16 residues. Germline lookup yields CDR1 DFQATT and CDR2 SNEGSKA (reference sequence). CDR3 coding DNA: TGCAGTGCTAGAGATACTAGCGGGGGGCCCTACAATGAGCAGTTCTTC. Translation gives CSARDTSGGPYNEQFF.

The rearrangement joins TRBV20-1 to TRBJ2-4, with D unclear. The CDR3 has 14 amino acids. Trimming pared 2 bases from V and 7 bases from J, leaving 15 bases between. The germline CDR1 and CDR2 sequences are DFQATT and SNEGSKA (reference sequence). CDR3 in amino acids: CSARSSDSRNIQYF. CDR3 bases: TGCAGTGCTAGATCCTCGGATAGCCGGAACATTCAGTACTTC.

This clonotype appeared a single time. The rearrangement uses TRBV12-3 or TRBV12-4 and TRBJ1-2; tentative D call: TRBD1 (5 bases). V was cut by 5 bases and J by 6 bases, with 16 bases left in between. This CDR3 comprises 14 residues. The CDR3 DNA follows: TGTGCCAGCAGTCAGGGCGTGGGCGTGGATGGCTACACCTTC. This sequence encodes CASSQGVGVDGYTF.

This chain joins TRBV30 and TRBJ2-5; the D is unclear. V was pared by 5 bases and J by 1 base, with 11 bases between. Germline CDR1 GTSNPN, CDR2 SVGIG (reference sequence). The CDR3 is 13 amino acids. CDR3 loop: CAWGLRVQETQYF. DNA for the CDR3: TGTGCCTGGGGGCTAAGGGTCCAAGAGACCCAGTACTTC.